The T cell receptor (beta chain) under discussion was sequenced for a study of T cells in Graves' hyperthyroidism and ophthalmopathy. From RNA transcripts, TCR beta CDR3 regions were amplified. Initially, a first-round RT-PCR of the TCR CDR3 employed the HTBI primer set. TCRdb re-analysed the multiplex PCR reads in MiXCR, keeping a single row per CDR3 protein. The sample holds roughly 380,000 distinct CDR3 sequences, less than 15% seen once. The germline V gene has CDR1 MDHEN and CDR2 SYDVKM. Trimming removed 6 bases from V and 7 bases from J, with 9 bases in between. This CDR3 is built from 11 residues. This clonotype was seen a few times.

V gene TRBV28 combines with J gene TRBJ1-1; weak D call: TRBD1 (6 bases). Sample: blood. The clonotype originates from a man aged 30 to 45 with Graves' hyperthyroidism that later progressed to Graves' ophthalmopathy. CDR3 residues: CASSGQLEAFF. The CDR3 nucleotides are TGTGCCAGCAGCGGACAGCTTGAAGCTTTCTTT. Using reference TRBV28 and TRBJ1-1 for the parts outside the CDR3, the full variable domain is DVKVTQSSRYLVKRTGEKVFLECVQDMDHENMFWYRQDPGLGLRLIYFSYDVKMKEKGDIPEGYSVSREKKERFSLILESASTNQTSMYLCASSGQLEAFFGQGTRLTVV.